This TCR beta chain is drawn from a study of T cells after yellow fever vaccination. There are 10 residues in the CDR3. Per germline, CDR1 MNHEY and CDR2 SVGEGT. General observations from the study: Weaker, the secondary response peaked sooner, at day 5 versus 15. Most clones from primary vaccination were detected again post-booster (roughly 96% CD4, around 88% CD8). Of the clonotypes, a small share occurred in both CD4 and CD8 compartments.

In TCRdb, the 5' RACE reads were re-called with MiXCR into one record per CDR3 protein. The sample lists roughly 320,000 distinct CDR3 sequences, roughly 10% occurring once. As to this clonotype: Its antigen is undetermined.

The chain combines TRBV6-2 or TRBV6-3 with TRBJ2-7; the D is unclear. The sequence came from a man aged 18 to 30 who received the YFV17D yellow fever vaccine. Source: CD4+ T cells sorted from PBMCs, taken 45 days after the yellow fever booster vaccination. CDR3 in DNA: TGTGCTGCTGGTCCCTACGAGCAGTACTTC. This translates into CAAGPYEQYF.